A single sample is the source of the 6 T cell receptor beta chains below, sequenced in a study of OX40 agonist ivuxolimab in advanced cancers. Library method: the immunoSEQ multiplex PCR assay. TCRdb took this table from immuneACCESS and kept in-frame rearrangements with V and J called. Such tables lack part of the clones; where checked against another copy, unresolved V genes explain under half of the gap, and the rest is unexplained. For this sample the table gives nearly 70,000 clones, of which about 83% were detected only once. 1.4% of the sample belongs to the ten largest clones. The sequencing here drew on CD4+ or CD8+ T cells sorted from blood, taken in a trial of the OX40 agonist ivuxolimab. The receptors here all came from an adult with an advanced solid tumor such as melanoma, head and neck, liver or kidney cancer.

The CDR3 DNA reads TGTGCCAGCAGTTTAACGGGTCGGGAGCAGTATTTT. This encodes CASSLTGREQYF. The chain recombines TRBV28 with TRBJ2-3, with TRBD2 as a possible D gene (5 bases). The CDR3 length is 12 residues. The V end lost 2 bases, the J end lost 11 bases, and 11 bases lay between the germline ends. Germline CDR1 is MDHEN and CDR2 is SYDVKM.

This clone appeared a few times. This chain links TRBV7-8 with TRBJ2-5; D unresolved. The CDR3 runs 14 residues. V lost 5 bases, J lost 2 bases, and 12 bases lay in between. Looked up from germline, CDR1 is SGHVS and CDR2 is FQNEAQ. In DNA form, the CDR3 reads TGTGCCAGCAGCCTATCTTCTATGCAAGAGACCCAGTACTTC. Protein product: CASSLSSMQETQYF.

The chain uses TRBV6-5 and TRBJ1-1; D remains unclear. V shed 7 bases and J shed 0 bases, with 12 bases lying between them. Germline CDR1 reads MNHEY; CDR2 reads SVGAGI. This CDR3 is built from 14 residues. The CDR3 loop reads CASNTGRMNTEAFF. The CDR3 DNA follows: TGTGCCAGCAATACCGGACGGATGAACACTGAAGCTTTCTTT.

The chain links TRBV28 to TRBJ1-5; 7 bases map to TRBD1. Germline V lookup: CDR1 MDHEN, CDR2 SYDVKM. The trim removed 2 bases at V and 7 bases at J, leaving 11 bases unmatched. The CDR3 has 16 residues. CDR3: CASSLAQGFTYQPQHF. DNA of the CDR3: TGTGCCAGCAGTTTAGCACAGGGGTTTACCTACCAGCCCCAGCATTTT.

This rearrangement joins TRBV11-2 to TRBJ2-7; weak D call: TRBD1 (5 bases). CDR1 and CDR2 from the germline V gene are SGHAT and FQNNGV. This CDR3 has 13 residues. V lost 4 bases and J 9 bases, leaving 16 bases between the germline ends. The CDR3: CASSSGPGSGQYF. In DNA, the CDR3 is TGTGCCAGCAGCTCGGGCCCAGGGTCAGGGCAGTACTTC.

The gene calls are TRBV2 and TRBJ1-1, with D tentatively TRBD1 (6 bases). Deletions cut 7 bases from V and 6 bases from J, with 9 bases between. The CDR3 covers 11 residues. In germline, CDR1 is SNHLY, CDR2 FYNNEI. The CDR3 here is CASNRDPEAFF. As DNA, the CDR3 is TGTGCCAGCAACAGGGACCCTGAAGCTTTCTTT.